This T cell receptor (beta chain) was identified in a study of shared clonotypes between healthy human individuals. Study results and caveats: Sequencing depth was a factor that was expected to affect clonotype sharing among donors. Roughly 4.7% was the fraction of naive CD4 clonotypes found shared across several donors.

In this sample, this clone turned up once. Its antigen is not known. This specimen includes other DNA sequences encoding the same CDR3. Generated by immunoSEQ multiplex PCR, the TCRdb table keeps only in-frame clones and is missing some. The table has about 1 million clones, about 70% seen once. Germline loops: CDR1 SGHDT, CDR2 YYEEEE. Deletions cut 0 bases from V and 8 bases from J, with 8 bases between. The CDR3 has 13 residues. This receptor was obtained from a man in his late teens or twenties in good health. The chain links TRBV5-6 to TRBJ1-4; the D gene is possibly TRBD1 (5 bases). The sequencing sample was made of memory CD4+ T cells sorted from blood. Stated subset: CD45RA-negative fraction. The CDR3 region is CASSLGQGEKLFF. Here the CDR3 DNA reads TGTGCCAGCAGCTTGGGGCAGGGCGAAAAACTGTTTTTT.